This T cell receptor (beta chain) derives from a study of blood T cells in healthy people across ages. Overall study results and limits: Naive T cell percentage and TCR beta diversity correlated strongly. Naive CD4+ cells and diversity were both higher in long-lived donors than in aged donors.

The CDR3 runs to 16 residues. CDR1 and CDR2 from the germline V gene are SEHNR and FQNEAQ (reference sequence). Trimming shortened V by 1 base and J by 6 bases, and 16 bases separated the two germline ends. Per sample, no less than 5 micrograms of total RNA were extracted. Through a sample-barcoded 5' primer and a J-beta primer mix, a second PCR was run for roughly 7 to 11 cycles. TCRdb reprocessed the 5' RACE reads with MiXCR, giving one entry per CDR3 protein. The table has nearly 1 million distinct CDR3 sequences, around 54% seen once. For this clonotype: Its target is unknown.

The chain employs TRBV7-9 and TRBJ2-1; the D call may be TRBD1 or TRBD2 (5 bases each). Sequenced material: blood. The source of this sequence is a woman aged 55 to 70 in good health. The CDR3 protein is CASSLVRGKRGNEQFF. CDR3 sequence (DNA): TGTGCCAGCAGCTTAGTGAGGGGAAAAAGGGGCAATGAGCAGTTCTTC.